Listed here are 8 T cell receptor beta chains from one sample, sequenced in a study of blood T cell repertoires in COVID-19. Profiling relied on immunoSEQ multiplex PCR, and the TCRdb table lists in-frame clones only, not all of them. Found here are 30,000 to 40,000 clones, about 80% of them singletons; the top ten hold about 3.9%. Sequenced material: peripheral blood. These receptors were collected from a man aged 45-65 years with acute or convalescent COVID-19.

This chain uses TRBV30 with TRBJ2-7; TRBD1 agrees at 7 bases. Trimming took 2 bases from V and 3 from J; bases not matched to a gene: 4. This CDR3 region has 13 residues. Germline-derived CDR1 and CDR2 are GTSNPN and SVGIG (reference sequence). The CDR3 DNA is TGTGCCTGGAGTAAACAGGGGAACTACGAGCAGTACTTC. Translated, it gives CAWSKQGNYEQYF.

This clone turned up a few times. This chain connects TRBV18 to TRBJ1-1; TRBD1 agrees at 8 bases. The CDR3 sequence is 16 residues long. Germline V lookup: CDR1 KGHSH, CDR2 LQKENI. The ends lost 0 bases at V and 4 bases at J; junction bases unmatched: 7. CDR3 region: CASSPPYGQGFTEAFF. The CDR3 region has the DNA TGTGCCAGCTCACCACCATATGGACAGGGTTTCACTGAAGCTTTCTTT.

The rearrangement joins TRBV9 to TRBJ2-5; 8 nucleotides agree with TRBD2. The junction had 10 bases not matched to a gene; V was cut back by 4 bases and J by 5 bases. Germline CDR1 is SGDLS and CDR2 is YYNGEE. CDR3 length equals 15 residues. The CDR3 DNA sequence: TGTGCCAGCAGCCCCAGCTTAGCGGGGCAGGAGACCCAGTACTTC. Its translation: CASSPSLAGQETQYF. Drawing the rest from reference TRBV9 and TRBJ2-5, the complete variable domain is DSGVTQTPKHLITATGQRVTLRCSPRSGDLSVYWYQQSLDQGLQFLIQYYNGEERAKGNILERFSAQQFPDLHSELNLSSLELGDSALYFCASSPSLAGQETQYFGPGTRLLVL.

This clone was seen a handful of times. The V and J genes are TRBV18 and TRBJ2-2; D is possibly TRBD2 (6 bases). The CDR3 is made up of 21 amino acids. The V end lost 3 bases, the J end lost 3 bases, and 29 bases lay between the germline ends. Germline V lookup: CDR1 KGHSH, CDR2 LQKENI. The CDR3 coding sequence is TGTGCCAGCTCACCCCCAGGAGGGGCCCGAGGGAGATTAGGTGACACCGGGGAGCTGTTTTTT. Translated: CASSPPGGARGRLGDTGELFF.

The chain joins TRBV5-6 to TRBJ2-5; TRBD2 agrees at 9 bases. Germline V gene lookup returns CDR1 SGHDT and CDR2 YYEEEE. The CDR3 has 16 amino acids. V dropped 0 bases and J dropped 5; count of bases not matched to a gene: 8. In nucleotides, the CDR3 is TGTGCCAGCAGCTTGGGCGCTAGCGGGGATACGGAGACCCAGTACTTC. Encoded protein: CASSLGASGDTETQYF.

The rearrangement uses TRBV5-1 and TRBJ2-7, with 10 bases aligning to TRBD2. From germline, CDR1 is SGHRS and CDR2 YFSETQ. The CDR3 is made up of 14 amino acids. J lost 7 bases, V lost 4 bases, and 8 bases had no gene match. As DNA, the CDR3 is TGCGCCAGCAGCGACAGCGGGAGGGCACGGGAGCAGTACTTC. Protein: CASSDSGRAREQYF.

The chain recombines TRBV3-1 (or the pseudogene TRBV3-2) with TRBJ1-2, with 7 positions matching TRBD1. The ends lost 5 bases at V and 2 bases at J; junction bases unmatched: 8. Germline V gives CDR1 LGHDT, CDR2 YNNKEL (reference sequence). The CDR3 runs 15 residues. CDR3: CASSSRDRTNYGYTF. The CDR3 nucleotides are TGTGCCAGCAGCTCTCGGGACAGAACAAACTATGGCTACACCTTC.

This sequence joins TRBV28 and TRBJ2-1; 14 positions match TRBD2. Germline lookup yields CDR1 MDHEN and CDR2 SYDVKM. The CDR3 runs 15 residues. After removal of 4 bases from V and 11 bases from J, the junction contained 7 bases not matched to a gene. The CDR3 DNA reads TGTGCCAGCAGTTCCGGGACTAGCGGGAGTCAAAAGCAGTTCTTC. This codes for CASSSGTSGSQKQFF.